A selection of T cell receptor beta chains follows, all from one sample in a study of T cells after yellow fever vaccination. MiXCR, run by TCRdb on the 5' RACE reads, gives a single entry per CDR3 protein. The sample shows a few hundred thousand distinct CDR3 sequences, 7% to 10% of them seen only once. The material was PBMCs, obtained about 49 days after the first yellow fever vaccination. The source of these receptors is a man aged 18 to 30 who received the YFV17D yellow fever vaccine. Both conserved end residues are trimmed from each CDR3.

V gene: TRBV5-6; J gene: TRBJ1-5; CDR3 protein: ASSFMTGDAGQPQH
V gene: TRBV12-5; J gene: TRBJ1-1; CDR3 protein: ASGSYRGQKNTEAF
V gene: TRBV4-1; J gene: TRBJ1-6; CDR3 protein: ASSQGRVGLYGNSPLH
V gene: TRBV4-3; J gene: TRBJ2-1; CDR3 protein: ASSQEPSGGEQF
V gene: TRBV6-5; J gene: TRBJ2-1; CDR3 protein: ASSYSRGSSEQF
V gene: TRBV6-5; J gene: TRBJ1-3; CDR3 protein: ASSYSTGFGNTIY
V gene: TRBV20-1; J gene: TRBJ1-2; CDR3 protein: SAGRLNYGYT
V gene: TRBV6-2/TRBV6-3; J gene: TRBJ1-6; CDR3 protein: ASSRPAMALH
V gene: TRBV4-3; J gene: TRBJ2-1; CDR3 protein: ASSQDGISGFYNEQF
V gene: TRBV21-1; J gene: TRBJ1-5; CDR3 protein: ASWADGNQPQH
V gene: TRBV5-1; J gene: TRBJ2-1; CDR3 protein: ASSHPSGGRDNEQF
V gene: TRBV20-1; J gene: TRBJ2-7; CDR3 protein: SARAGHGVYEQY
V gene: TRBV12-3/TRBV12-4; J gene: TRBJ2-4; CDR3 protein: ASSLRGDIQY
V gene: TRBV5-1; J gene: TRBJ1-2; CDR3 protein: ASSLVYWTARDYGYT
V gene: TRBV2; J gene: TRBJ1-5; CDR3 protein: ASSPNSQGLGH
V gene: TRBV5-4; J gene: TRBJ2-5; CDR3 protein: ASQGSGQETQY
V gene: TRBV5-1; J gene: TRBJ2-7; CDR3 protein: ASSPQQGSHEQY
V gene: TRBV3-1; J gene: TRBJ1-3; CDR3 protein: ASSPTHSGNTIY
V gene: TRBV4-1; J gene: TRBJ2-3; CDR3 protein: ASSQGAGVGGPQDTQY
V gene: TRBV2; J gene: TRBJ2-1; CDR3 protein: ASILSGVAGDYNEQF
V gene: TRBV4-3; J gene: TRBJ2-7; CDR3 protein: ASSQGDGEGNEQY
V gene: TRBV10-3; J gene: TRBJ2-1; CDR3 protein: AISELGGQTNEQF
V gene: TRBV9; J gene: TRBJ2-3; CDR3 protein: ASSITPDPPDTQY
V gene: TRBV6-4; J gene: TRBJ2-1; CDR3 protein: ASSVELAGYNEQF
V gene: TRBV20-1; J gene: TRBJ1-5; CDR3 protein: SARGNPHRSNQPQH
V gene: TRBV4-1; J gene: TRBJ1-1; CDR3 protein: ASSQVGTDEAF
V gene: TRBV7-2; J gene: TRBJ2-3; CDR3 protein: ASSPQGIAGGPDTQY
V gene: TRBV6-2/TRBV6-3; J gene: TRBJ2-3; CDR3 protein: ASSSREDTQY
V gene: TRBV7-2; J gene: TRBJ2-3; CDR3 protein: ASSPPAGSGGMNTQY
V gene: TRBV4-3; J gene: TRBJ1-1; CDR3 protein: ASSQESWSRTRAF
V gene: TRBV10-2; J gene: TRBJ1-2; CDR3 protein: ASSAGLDWYGYT
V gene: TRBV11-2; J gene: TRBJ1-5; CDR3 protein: ASSLNPGLNQPQH
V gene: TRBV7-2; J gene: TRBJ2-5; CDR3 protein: ASSFTSGYQETQY